This passage covers 28 T cell receptor beta chains from one sample sequenced in a study of human T cells and chemical hapten exposure. MiXCR was run by TCRdb on the RACE reads, yielding one entry per CDR3 protein. Of about 78,000 distinct CDR3 sequences in the sample, 6.5% to 10% are singletons; the top ten hold under 3.5%. Time point here: patch test 2, 6 weeks after DPC sensitization. Treatment indicated: therapeutic diphenylcyclopropenone sensitization with weekly scalp DPC. The sample here was whole blood, taken in connection with sensitization to the hapten diphenylcyclopropenone (DPC). These receptors all stem from a woman in her fifties or sixties with alopecia areata. Some clones in this sample may be carry-over from other donors' samples.

This clonotype was picked up many times. The chain joins TRBV5-1 to TRBJ2-3; TRBD2 might be the D (5 bases). The germline V and J ends were trimmed by 4 bases and 0 bases, with 6 bases remaining between them. CDR3 length: 13 residues. Germline-derived CDR1 and CDR2 are SGHRS and YFSETQ. The CDR3 DNA reads TGCGCCAGCAGCCGGGATAGCACAGATACGCAGTATTTT. It encodes CASSRDSTDTQYF.

V is TRBV4-2 and J is TRBJ2-7; 11 positions agree with TRBD2. Per germline, CDR1 LGHNA and CDR2 YNFKEQ. Germline trimming cut 0 bases from V and 5 bases from J; bases unmatched to any gene: 6. This CDR3 comprises 16 residues. The CDR3 DNA reads as TGTGCCAGCAGCCAAGATAACCTAGCGGGGGGCCACGAGCAGTACTTC. This encodes CASSQDNLAGGHEQYF.

V is TRBV4-3 and J is TRBJ2-1; 7 bases map to TRBD2. Trimming took 6 bases from V and 6 from J; bases not matched to a gene: 5. The CDR3 has 13 residues. Looked up from germline, CDR1 is LGHNA and CDR2 is YSLEER. The CDR3 spells CASSLREGNEQFF. CDR3 nucleotides: TGCGCCAGCAGTCTCAGGGAGGGCAATGAGCAGTTCTTC.

The V call is TRBV19, the J call TRBJ2-7; D is unclear. Germline V gene sequence: CDR1 LNHDA, CDR2 SQIVND (reference sequence). The V gene lost 0 bases and the J gene lost 4 bases, with 10 bases spanning the gap. This CDR3 region has 14 residues. The CDR3 coding sequence is TGTGCCAGTAGTATAGACGGAACTCTATACGAGCAGTACTTC. As protein: CASSIDGTLYEQYF.

The chain has TRBV5-6 and TRBJ2-3; D may be TRBD1 or TRBD2 (5 bases each). Trimming stripped 1 base from V and 8 bases from J, with 8 bases between. Germline assignment: CDR1 SGHDT and CDR2 YYEEEE. The CDR3 covers 12 residues. In nucleotides, the CDR3 is TGTGCCAGCAGCTTGCTTGGGGGTACGCAGTATTTT. It codes for CASSLLGGTQYF. The full variable domain, with the rest looked up from reference TRBV5-6 and TRBJ2-3, is DAGVTQSPTHLIKTRGQQVTLRCSPKSGHDTVSWYQQALGQGPQFIFQYYEEEERQRGNFPDRFSGHQFPNYSSELNVNALLLGDSALYLCASSLLGGTQYFGPGTRLTVL.

This clonotype occurred many times. V gene TRBV7-2 combines with J gene TRBJ1-1; D gene ambiguous. CDR3 length: 15 residues. V lost 1 base and J lost 0, with 9 bases in between. Germline V lookup: CDR1 SGHTA, CDR2 FQGNSA. The chain's CDR3 is CASSLEVDLNTEAFF. The CDR3 DNA reads as TGTGCCAGCAGCTTAGAGGTAGACTTGAACACTGAAGCTTTCTTT.

This clonotype was counted at least ten times. The V gene is TRBV20-1, the J gene TRBJ2-7, with a tentative D call TRBD2 (6 bases). The CDR3 spans 16 residues. V lost 2 bases, J lost 2 bases, and 19 bases lay in between. Germline lookup yields CDR1 DFQATT and CDR2 SNEGSKA (reference sequence). CDR3 sequence (DNA): TGCAGTGCTAGACCCCCCACAGCGGGCGGGCCCTACGAGCAGTACTTC. Amino acids: CSARPPTAGGPYEQYF.

This clonotype occurred a few times. V gene TRBV10-3 combines with J gene TRBJ2-2, with unresolved D. This CDR3 contains 14 residues. From germline, CDR1 is ENHRY and CDR2 SYGVKD. The ends were cut back, 7 bases at V and 7 bases at J, with 16 bases in the middle. The CDR3 coding sequence is TGTGCCATCACCGTCGGCGGCGTGGACGGGGAGCTGTTTTTT. Translation: CAITVGGVDGELFF.

The rearrangement links TRBV5-1 to TRBJ2-7; D remains ambiguous. V was clipped by 0 bases and J by 5 bases, with 18 bases between them. CDR3 length equals 16 residues. Per the germline V gene, CDR1 is SGHRS and CDR2 is YFSETQ. The CDR3 here is CASSLGRSVTTDEQYF. The CDR3 DNA is TGCGCCAGCAGCTTGGGTCGCAGTGTCACGACGGACGAGCAGTACTTC.

The V call is TRBV5-1, the J call TRBJ1-5; TRBD1 agrees at 12 bases. Germline CDR1 SGHRS, CDR2 YFSETQ. CDR3 length: 17 residues. The V gene end was trimmed by 4 bases and the J gene end by 0 bases; junction bases not matched to a gene: 5. The CDR3 DNA sequence: TGCGCCAGCAGCCCCGGGACAGGGGGCTATAGCAATCAGCCCCAGCATTTT. Translation gives CASSPGTGGYSNQPQHF. Full variable domain (outside the CDR3, taken from reference TRBV5-1 and TRBJ1-5): KAGVTQTPRYLIKTRGQQVTLSCSPISGHRSVSWYQQTPGQGLQFLFEYFSETQRNKGNFPGRFSGRQFSNSRSEMNVSTLELGDSALYLCASSPGTGGYSNQPQHFGDGTRLSIL.

This clonotype was recorded a few times. The J gene is TRBJ1-1, the V gene TRBV11-3; D is unresolved. Germline V gives CDR1 SGHNT, CDR2 YENEEA. Trimming stripped 0 bases from V and 1 base from J, with 9 bases between. CDR3 length: 15 amino acids. The CDR3 region has the DNA TGTGCCAGCAGCTTAGAATTTTCCCGGAACACTGAAGCTTTCTTT. Its translation is CASSLEFSRNTEAFF.

The table lists this clonotype with many counts. The chain employs TRBV11-2 and TRBJ1-1; 7 bases line up with TRBD1. The germline CDR1 and CDR2 sequences are SGHAT and FQNNGV. The junction had 11 bases not matched to a gene; V was cut back by 5 bases and J by 5 bases. The CDR3 extends over 15 amino acids. The CDR3 is CASSPSGGLGTEAFF. CDR3 coding DNA: TGTGCCAGCAGCCCTTCAGGGGGTTTGGGGACTGAAGCTTTCTTT.

This clonotype was found a few times. This chain uses TRBV6-5 with TRBJ2-1; unclear D gene. The V and J ends lost 6 bases and 7 bases respectively, with 7 bases between them. Per the germline V gene, CDR1 is MNHEY and CDR2 is SVGAGI. The CDR3 spans 11 residues. As DNA, the CDR3 is TGTGCCAGCAGGGTTCGGAATGAGCAGTTCTTC. This encodes CASRVRNEQFF.

This clonotype was detected many times. The chain joins TRBV29-1 to TRBJ2-7; 9 bases agree with TRBD1. CDR1 and CDR2 (germline): SQVTM, ANQGSEA. V trimming: 0 bases; J trimming: 5 bases; junction bases outside the gene matches: 11. The CDR3 length is 16 residues. The CDR3 region has the DNA TGCAGCGTTGAAGATCCGAGGACAGGGGCCACCCACGAGCAGTACTTC. This gives the protein CSVEDPRTGATHEQYF.

This clonotype appeared a few times. This chain uses TRBV27 with TRBJ1-1, with D uncertain. Trimming left V 2 bases short and J 3 bases short, with 7 bases between. This CDR3 has 13 residues. Germline V gives CDR1 MNHEY, CDR2 SMNVEV (reference sequence). The DNA of the CDR3 is TGTGCCAGCAGTTTACAACAAGACACTGAAGCTTTCTTT. Translated, it gives CASSLQQDTEAFF.

This chain uses TRBV5-1 with TRBJ2-1, with D possibly matching TRBD1 (6 bases). This CDR3 region has 17 residues. In germline, CDR1 is SGHRS, CDR2 YFSETQ. V shed 0 bases and J shed 2 bases, with 15 bases lying between them. The CDR3 region is CASSLDRDTATYNEQFF. CDR3 nucleotides: TGCGCCAGCAGCTTGGACCGGGACACCGCAACCTACAATGAGCAGTTCTTC. Full variable domain (remainder filled in from reference TRBV5-1 and TRBJ2-1): KAGVTQTPRYLIKTRGQQVTLSCSPISGHRSVSWYQQTPGQGLQFLFEYFSETQRNKGNFPGRFSGRQFSNSRSEMNVSTLELGDSALYLCASSLDRDTATYNEQFFGPGTRLTVL.

This chain connects TRBV7-6 to TRBJ2-7, with 8 positions matching TRBD2. The V segment lost 5 bases and the J segment 6 bases; nucleotides outside the gene matches: 9. The V gene's germline CDR1 is SGHVS and CDR2 FNYEAQ. The CDR3 totals 14 residues. The CDR3 protein is CASSAGLGFSEQYF. The CDR3 DNA follows: TGTGCCAGCAGCGCGGGACTAGGGTTTTCCGAGCAGTACTTC.

This clonotype was detected many times. This chain connects TRBV6-1 to TRBJ1-1, with a possible D match to TRBD1 (5 bases). The CDR3 totals 13 residues. Germline CDR1 reads MNHNS; CDR2 reads SASEGT. Trimming cost V 0 bases and J 4 bases, with 6 bases left between them. The CDR3 bases are TGTGCCAGCAGTGAAGCGAGGGGCACTGAAGCTTTCTTT. It yields the protein CASSEARGTEAFF.

V gene TRBV7-2 combines with J gene TRBJ2-7; D is possibly TRBD2 (6 bases). The germline gives CDR1 SGHTA, CDR2 FQGNSA. V lost 3 bases and J 2 bases, leaving 11 bases between the germline ends. The CDR3 extends over 14 amino acids. The CDR3, as DNA: TGTGCCAGCAGCTTGAACGGGGGACCCTACGAGCAGTACTTC. Translation: CASSLNGGPYEQYF. The variable domain in full, with the rest retrieved from reference TRBV7-2 and TRBJ2-7, is GAGVSQSPSNKVTEKGKDVELRCDPISGHTALYWYRQSLGQGLEFLIYFQGNSAPDKSGLPSDRFSAERTGGSVSTLTIQRTQQEDSAVYLCASSLNGGPYEQYFGPGTRLTVT.

The V call is TRBV12-3 or TRBV12-4, the J call TRBJ2-7; no firm D call. Trimming shortened V by 4 bases and J by 0 bases, and 13 bases separated the two germline ends. CDR3 size: 15 residues. DNA for the CDR3: TGTGCCAGCAGTTCCTTGGCGGTGAGCTCCTACGAGCAGTACTTC. Amino acid sequence: CASSSLAVSSYEQYF.

V is TRBV6-5 and J is TRBJ2-5, with no clear D. The ends were cut back, 2 bases at V and 5 bases at J, with 3 bases in the middle. This CDR3 contains 11 residues. The germline V gene has CDR1 MNHEY and CDR2 SVGAGI. The CDR3, as DNA: TGTGCCAGCAGTTACACCGAGACCCAGTACTTC. It translates to CASSYTETQYF.

This clonotype has only a few counts. V and J are TRBV7-2 and TRBJ2-3; TRBD1 aligns across 7 bases. CDR3 length equals 15 residues. Losses at the gene ends were 1 base for V and 2 bases for J; bases not matched to a gene: 3. Germline CDR1 reads SGHTA; CDR2 reads FQGNSA. CDR3: CASSLDGQATDTQYF. In DNA, the CDR3 is TGTGCCAGCAGCTTAGACGGACAGGCCACAGATACGCAGTATTTT.

The rearrangement uses TRBV7-2 and TRBJ2-7; tentatively, D is TRBD1 (5 bases). The CDR3 sequence is 15 residues long. V was shortened by 0 bases and J by 1 base, with 10 bases between the two germline ends. Germline CDR1 is SGHTA and CDR2 is FQGNSA. The CDR3 DNA sequence: TGTGCCAGCAGCTTAGCAAGGGGCAGTTCCTACGAGCAGTACTTC. Amino acids: CASSLARGSSYEQYF.

This clonotype was detected ten times or more. The J gene is TRBJ1-4, the V gene TRBV7-3; unclear D gene. Trimming shortened V by 1 base and J by 8 bases, and 8 bases separated the two germline ends. This CDR3 region has 13 residues. The V gene's germline CDR1 is SGHTA and CDR2 FQGTGA. The CDR3 sequence: CASSLREGEKLFF. The DNA for the CDR3 is TGTGCCAGCAGCTTAAGGGAAGGGGAAAAACTGTTTTTT.

In its sample, this clonotype was seen many times. This rearrangement joins TRBV27 to TRBJ1-1, with D possibly matching TRBD1 (5 bases). Trimming took 6 bases from V and 1 from J, leaving 12 bases between them. This CDR3 has 14 residues. Germline V lookup: CDR1 MNHEY, CDR2 SMNVEV (reference sequence). The CDR3 bases are TGTGCCAGCAGCTTGGGGCAATCGAACACTGAAGCTTTCTTT. It translates to CASSLGQSNTEAFF.

This clonotype appeared a few times. V is TRBV2 and J is TRBJ2-2, with TRBD1 matching over 7 bases. The junction had 10 bases not matched to a gene; V was cut back by 7 bases and J by 5 bases. Germline V lookup: CDR1 SNHLY, CDR2 FYNNEI. The CDR3 is made up of 15 amino acids. The CDR3 protein is CASTPRQGVTGELFF. The CDR3 nucleotides read TGTGCCAGCACCCCAAGGCAGGGGGTAACCGGGGAGCTGTTTTTT.

There are a few counts of this clonotype. The V call is TRBV7-2, the J call TRBJ2-3; D remains unclear. Trimming took 2 bases from V and 7 from J, leaving 10 bases between them. CDR1 is SGHTA and CDR2 is FQGNSA in the germline V gene. This CDR3 has 13 amino acids. The CDR3 DNA reads TGTGCCAGCAGCTTACGGCCAGCCAATACGCAGTATTTT. It encodes CASSLRPANTQYF.

The chain joins TRBV24-1 to TRBJ2-3, with a tentative D call TRBD2 (6 bases). Germline CDR1 and CDR2: KGHDR and SFDVKD. The CDR3 contains 15 residues. V was trimmed by 2 bases and J by 9 bases, leaving 17 bases between them. This chain's CDR3 is CATSDSLASGDTQYF. The CDR3 DNA follows: TGTGCCACCAGTGATTCCCTAGCGTCGGGGGACACGCAGTATTTT.